This TCR beta chain was profiled in a study of T cells after yellow fever vaccination. Broader study findings: A faster peak, day 5 versus 15, was reached by the weaker secondary response.

Using its own MiXCR run on the 5' RACE reads, TCRdb lists one record per CDR3 protein. The sample lists more than 350,000 distinct CDR3 sequences; around a tenth were seen once. This clonotype has a handful of counts. Its antigen remains unknown. Trimming stripped 0 bases from V and 7 bases from J, with 14 bases between. Germline CDR1 and CDR2: SGHRS and YFSETQ. The CDR3 contains 14 residues. Sequenced here: PBMCs, sampled on the day of the first yellow fever vaccination. This TCR was recovered from a man aged 18 to 30 who received the YFV17D yellow fever vaccine. The rearrangement uses TRBV5-1 and TRBJ2-7, with D perhaps matching TRBD1 (6 bases). CDR3 region: CASSLVQARGEQYF. CDR3 nucleotide sequence: TGCGCCAGCAGCTTGGTACAGGCCAGGGGAGAGCAGTACTTC.